One and the same sample provided the 22 T cell receptor beta chains below, sequenced in a study of T-cell memory formation after mild COVID-19. TCRdb re-called the 5' RACE reads with MiXCR, one entry per CDR3 protein. The sample gives 40,000 to 45,000 distinct CDR3 sequences, 7.3% of which show up once; 1.4% is in the top ten. Sequenced sample: PBMCs or a T cell subset sorted from them (not recorded which). These TCRs come from a young man who had mild COVID-19 (a few samples of this study predate the infection). Cell type and time point are not known.

This clonotype came up many times. The genes are TRBV29-1 and TRBJ2-3; 12 nucleotides align to TRBD2. CDR1 SQVTM and CDR2 ANQGSEA come from the germline V gene. The length of the CDR3 is 13 residues. DNA of the CDR3: TGCACCACCGGGACTAGCGGGTCTAATACGCAGTATTTT. It codes for CTTGTSGSNTQYF.

This clonotype was counted many times. V gene TRBV4-2 combines with J gene TRBJ2-1, with D perhaps TRBD2 (6 bases). V lost 0 bases to trimming and J lost 2 bases, with 11 bases between them. The CDR3 has 16 residues. Germline V gene sequence: CDR1 LGHNA, CDR2 YNFKEQ. CDR3 amino acids: CASSQDSPGAYNEQFF. CDR3 DNA sequence: TGTGCCAGCAGCCAAGATTCCCCGGGAGCCTACAATGAGCAGTTCTTC.

The chain combines TRBV5-1 with TRBJ1-4, with a weak D call TRBD1 (5 bases). This CDR3 region has 13 residues. The germline CDR1 and CDR2 sequences are SGHRS and YFSETQ. Between the trimmed V and J ends, which lost 4 bases and 8 bases, there was a span of 12 bases. The CDR3 reads CASSGQGNEKLFF. The CDR3 region has the DNA TGCGCCAGCAGCGGGCAGGGAAACGAAAAACTGTTTTTT.

This clonotype turned up a few times. The chain recombines TRBV6-6 with TRBJ2-7, with D hard to call. This CDR3 is built from 11 residues. Deletions cut 10 bases from V and 3 bases from J, with 10 bases between. CDR1 is MNHNY, CDR2 SVGAGI, per germline (reference sequence). CDR3 DNA sequence: TGTGCCACCGGTACGGACTACGAGCAGTACGTC. Its protein product is CATGTDYEQYV.

V and J are TRBV5-1 and TRBJ2-2; tentative D call: TRBD1 (7 bases). This CDR3 is 16 amino acids long. CDR1 is SGHRS, CDR2 YFSETQ, per germline. V gave up 4 bases and J gave up 3 bases, with 16 bases separating them. The CDR3 sequence: CASSAQGGLDTGELFF. CDR3 DNA sequence: TGCGCCAGCAGCGCCCAGGGGGGTCTGGACACCGGGGAGCTGTTTTTT.

This clonotype was recorded many times. This sequence joins TRBV11-2 and TRBJ2-3, with TRBD2 matching 10 bases. The length of the CDR3 is 17 residues. Trimming cost V 1 base and J 1 base; bases outside gene matches: 5. Germline V gene data show CDR1 as SGHAT and CDR2 as FQNNGV. CDR3 DNA: TGTGCCAGCAGCTTAGTGGCCCTAGCGGGGGGCACAGATACGCAGTATTTT. It translates to CASSLVALAGGTDTQYF.

The chain couples TRBV6-2 or TRBV6-3 to TRBJ2-7; D remains unclear. The CDR3 consists of 11 residues. CDR1 is MNHEY and CDR2 is SVGEGT in the germline V gene. Between the trimmed V and J ends, which lost 5 bases and 7 bases, there was a span of 9 bases. CDR3 nucleotide sequence: TGTGCCAGCAGTCCCCATGAGGAGCAGTACTTC. Its translation is CASSPHEEQYF.

This clonotype was counted only a few times. The chain is built from TRBV4-2 and TRBJ2-2, with D perhaps matching TRBD2 (5 bases). Trimming removed 0 bases from V and 6 bases from J, with 14 bases in between. CDR3 length: 16 amino acids. The germline V gene encodes CDR1 LGHNA and CDR2 YNFKEQ. DNA for the CDR3: TGTGCCAGCAGCCAAGAGGGTCGTGTAGCGTCCGGGGAGCTGTTTTTT. Its translation is CASSQEGRVASGELFF.

The CDR3 reads CASSQASPKGRGQPQHF. CDR3 DNA: TGCGCCAGCAGCCAAGCATCCCCTAAGGGTAGGGGTCAGCCCCAGCATTTT. The rearrangement uses TRBV4-1 and TRBJ1-5, with TRBD1 as a possible D gene (5 bases). CDR1 and CDR2 from the germline V gene are MGHRA and YSYEKL. The CDR3 is 17 residues long. The V end lost 1 base, the J end lost 6 bases, and 19 bases lay between the germline ends.

This clonotype occurred a few times. The rearrangement joins TRBV30 to TRBJ1-1, with D tentatively TRBD1 (6 bases). Per germline, CDR1 GTSNPN and CDR2 SVGIG (reference sequence). Trimming cost V 1 base and J 8 bases, with 14 bases left between them. The CDR3 is 13 amino acids. This CDR3 is CAWSGGQKAEAFF. CDR3 DNA: TGTGCCTGGAGTGGGGGACAAAAGGCCGAAGCTTTCTTT.

This clonotype was observed a handful of times. The V and J genes are TRBV24-1 and TRBJ2-3; 8 positions agree with TRBD2. After removal of 3 bases from V and 5 bases from J, the junction contained 15 bases not matched to a gene. CDR1 KGHDR and CDR2 SFDVKD come from the germline V gene. The CDR3 runs to 18 residues. The CDR3 region has the DNA TGTGCCACCAGTGATCCAGCTGAAGCGGGGGCCGGGGGAGATACGCAGTATTTT. Its translation: CATSDPAEAGAGGDTQYF.

The sample holds a few counts of this clonotype. The rearrangement links TRBV20-1 to TRBJ2-5; a possible D gene is TRBD1 (5 bases). The germline CDR1 and CDR2 sequences are DFQATT and SNEGSKA (reference sequence). The length of the CDR3 is 13 residues. The V end was cut by 0 bases, the J end by 4 bases, with 9 bases between. In nucleotides, the CDR3 is TGCAGTGCTAGAGATCCCCAGGGAGAGACCCAGTACTTC. Amino acids: CSARDPQGETQYF.

This clonotype came up many times. The rearrangement links TRBV5-1 to TRBJ2-2; TRBD2 matches 12 bases. Trimming cost V 3 bases and J 6 bases; bases outside gene matches: 15. The CDR3 runs to 19 residues. Germline V gene lookup returns CDR1 SGHRS and CDR2 YFSETQ. CDR3: CASSSELAGGLGSAGELFF. The CDR3 DNA follows: TGCGCCAGCAGCTCGGAACTAGCGGGGGGACTTGGATCCGCCGGGGAGCTGTTTTTT.

The table lists this clonotype with a few counts. The chain is built from TRBV4-1 and TRBJ1-2; no clear D. CDR1 is MGHRA, CDR2 YSYEKL, per germline. The V end lost 1 base, the J end lost 4 bases, and 4 bases lay between the germline ends. The CDR3 extends over 12 amino acids. The CDR3 protein is CASSQASYGYTF. CDR3 sequence (DNA): TGCGCCAGCAGCCAAGCCAGCTATGGCTACACCTTC.

By sample fraction, this clonotype is medium-sized. This sequence joins TRBV7-3 and TRBJ2-1; tentative D call: TRBD2 (6 bases). The CDR3 is 12 residues long. V dropped 5 bases and J dropped 9 bases, with 11 bases sitting between them. Germline loops: CDR1 SGHTA, CDR2 FQGTGA. DNA of the CDR3: TGTGCCAGCAGCCGGATGGGGGGTGAGCAGTTCTTC. This sequence encodes CASSRMGGEQFF.

Only a few counts were recorded for this clonotype. The rearrangement uses TRBV27 and TRBJ1-6; D uncertain. Trimming stripped 6 bases from V and 7 bases from J, with 13 bases between. Germline V gene data show CDR1 as MNHEY and CDR2 as SMNVEV (reference sequence). CDR3 length equals 14 residues. CDR3 region: CASRRGRLNSPLHF. The CDR3 region has the DNA TGTGCCAGCAGACGAGGGCGTTTGAATTCACCCCTCCACTTT.

The chain combines TRBV5-1 with TRBJ1-1; no reliable D call. The CDR3 loop spans 15 amino acids. The V end was cut by 4 bases, the J end by 0 bases, with 13 bases between. Germline loops: CDR1 SGHRS, CDR2 YFSETQ. The CDR3 DNA follows: TGCGCCAGCAGCCGCGGAGCGATAATGAACACTGAAGCTTTCTTT. The encoded protein is CASSRGAIMNTEAFF. Drawing the rest from reference TRBV5-1 and TRBJ1-1, the complete variable domain is KAGVTQTPRYLIKTRGQQVTLSCSPISGHRSVSWYQQTPGQGLQFLFEYFSETQRNKGNFPGRFSGRQFSNSRSEMNVSTLELGDSALYLCASSRGAIMNTEAFFGQGTRLTVV.

This clonotype was detected ten times or more. The chain has TRBV6-5 and TRBJ2-3; 7 nucleotides line up with TRBD1. The germline V gene has CDR1 MNHEY and CDR2 SVGAGI. This CDR3 is 15 amino acids long. V dropped 2 bases and J dropped 0; count of bases not matched to a gene: 2. CDR3 bases: TGTGCCAGCAGTTACCGGGACAGAAGCACAGATACGCAGTATTTT. Translated, it gives CASSYRDRSTDTQYF.

This clonotype was counted between two and nine times. The gene calls are TRBV4-3 and TRBJ2-1; maybe TRBD1 (6 bases). The CDR3 sequence is 17 residues long. V dropped 0 bases and J dropped 3 bases, with 15 bases sitting between them. Per the germline V gene, CDR1 is LGHNA and CDR2 is YSLEER. CDR3 sequence reads: CASSQEDLGQFYNEQFF. The CDR3 DNA is TGCGCCAGCAGCCAAGAGGACCTAGGACAGTTCTACAATGAGCAGTTCTTC.

This chain connects TRBV7-9 to TRBJ2-2; D is ambiguous. The CDR3 consists of 12 residues. The germline gives CDR1 SEHNR, CDR2 FQNEAQ (reference sequence). Trimming stripped 6 bases from V and 6 bases from J, with 8 bases between. CDR3 amino acids: CASSDVSGELFF. In DNA form, the CDR3 reads TGTGCCAGCAGTGACGTCTCCGGGGAGCTGTTTTTT.

This clonotype came up many times. The gene calls are TRBV6-5 and TRBJ2-1; 10 nucleotides agree with TRBD2. The CDR3 has 20 residues. Germline V gives CDR1 MNHEY, CDR2 SVGAGI. Trimming cost V 6 bases and J 4 bases; bases outside gene matches: 21. The CDR3 protein is CASRTGPSGGAGLRYNEQFF. The CDR3 coding sequence is TGTGCCAGCAGAACCGGGCCTAGCGGGGGCGCGGGCTTGAGATACAATGAGCAGTTCTTC.

This clonotype was seen a few times. The V call is TRBV19, the J call TRBJ1-1, with a possible D match to TRBD1 (6 bases). Trimming took 4 bases from V and 3 from J, leaving 12 bases between them. The germline V gene encodes CDR1 LNHDA and CDR2 SQIVND (reference sequence). CDR3 length: 14 amino acids. The CDR3 DNA is TGTGCCAGTAGTACACCGGGGGCCTACACTGAAGCTTTCTTT. Protein sequence: CASSTPGAYTEAFF.